This TCR beta chain is from a study of vaccination and CD4 T cells after COVID-19. Study-wide background: Stimuli were overlapping spike peptide pools of SARS-CoV-2 and three common cold coronaviruses (HCoV-NL63, HCoV-OC43, HCoV-229E). Study conclusions and caveats: Looking at convalescent patients, a median approximately 88% of reactive clones were present only post-vaccination.

In regard to this clonotype: Its antigen remains unknown.

The treatment here: roughly 10-day PBMC culture with coronavirus spike peptide pools or control peptides (ViraFEST assay). The Oncomine TCR Beta short-read assay sequenced DNA from cultured CD4+ T cells. DNA came from CD4+ T cells after culture. TCRdb independently ran MiXCR on the PCR reads; one entry per CDR3 protein. The profile shows roughly 19,000 distinct CDR3 sequences, approximately 51% of them singletons. This CDR3 has 12 residues. The germline V and J ends were trimmed by 6 bases and 8 bases, with 10 bases remaining between them. Germline V gene lookup returns CDR1 MNHNS and CDR2 SASEGT. This sequence was found in a human donor who had recovered from COVID-19. J is TRBJ1-4 and V is TRBV6-1; D gene unclear. The source material was CD4+ T cells from blood, cultured in vitro. Here the CDR3 reads CASSPGREKLFF. CDR3 bases: TGTGCCAGCAGCCCCGGGAGGGAAAAACTGTTTTTT.